One sample yielded the 24 T cell receptor beta chains listed below, sequenced in a study of OX40 agonist ivuxolimab in advanced cancers. The library relied on the immunoSEQ multiplex PCR assay. The clones in this table, taken by TCRdb from immuneACCESS, are in-frame only. Not every clone is retained; where verified, under half of the shortfall comes from an unresolved V gene, and the cause of the rest is unknown. The sample yields roughly 93,000 clones; 92% were counted once. The top ten clonotypes cover around 0.51% of the sample. The sample here was CD4+ or CD8+ T cells sorted from blood, taken in a trial of the OX40 agonist ivuxolimab. All receptors derive from an adult with an advanced solid tumor such as melanoma, head and neck, liver or kidney cancer.

This clone has just one count. The V gene is TRBV7-6, the J gene TRBJ2-2; a weak D match, TRBD2 (6 bases). The germline V gene has CDR1 SGHVS and CDR2 FNYEAQ. Between the trimmed V and J ends, which lost 5 bases and 8 bases, there was a span of 12 bases. The CDR3 is made up of 13 amino acids. DNA for the CDR3: TGTGCCAGCAGCCCCCAGGAGGGGGGGGAGCTGTTTTTT. Encoded protein: CASSPQEGGELFF.

The chain uses TRBV5-6 and TRBJ1-2; D remains ambiguous. The CDR3 has 13 residues. Germline V gene data show CDR1 as SGHDT and CDR2 as YYEEEE. Trimming left V 0 bases short and J 10 bases short, with 13 bases between. The CDR3 nucleotides are TGTGCCAGCAGCTTGGATCAGGCGGGATTCTACACCTTC. It encodes CASSLDQAGFYTF.

The gene calls are TRBV6-1 and TRBJ1-5; 7 bases line up with TRBD1. Germline values: CDR1 MNHNS, CDR2 SASEGT. The length of the CDR3 is 14 residues. Trimming cost V 6 bases and J 1 base; bases outside gene matches: 3. The CDR3 DNA follows: TGTGCCAGCAGCCGACAGGGCAGCAATCAGCCCCAGCATTTT. Translation gives CASSRQGSNQPQHF.

The chain uses TRBV6-1 and TRBJ2-5; 8 bases agree with TRBD2. Looked up from germline, CDR1 is MNHNS and CDR2 is SASEGT. Losses at the gene ends were 5 bases for V and 3 bases for J; bases not matched to a gene: 5. The length of the CDR3 is 14 residues. The CDR3 sequence: CASSSGGGEETQYF. The CDR3, as DNA: TGTGCCAGCAGTAGCGGGGGAGGTGAAGAGACCCAGTACTTC.

As for this clone: A read error may produce the germline difference seen at one junction end. The CDR3 sequence is CASSEAGGGPDEQYF. The CDR3 DNA follows: TGTGCTAGCAGCGAGGCGGGGGGTGGCCCGGACGAGCAGTACTTC. The gene calls are TRBV7-7 and TRBJ2-7, with 8 bases lining up with TRBD2. The V gene's germline CDR1 is SSHAT and CDR2 FNYEAQ (reference sequence). The CDR3 is 15 residues long.

The chain uses TRBV4-1 and TRBJ2-7, with 7 bases fitting TRBD1. There are 18 residues in the CDR3. V trimming: 3 bases; J trimming: 3 bases; junction bases outside the gene matches: 17. Germline CDR1 and CDR2: MGHRA and YSYEKL. The CDR3 loop is CASSQDPAAGTEFYEQYF. The CDR3 nucleotides are TGCGCCAGCAGCCAGGATCCCGCGGCCGGGACAGAGTTCTACGAGCAGTACTTC.

The V and J genes are TRBV19 and TRBJ2-3; D unclear. Trimming left V 5 bases short and J 6 bases short, with 9 bases between. The CDR3 runs 12 residues. Germline assignment: CDR1 LNHDA and CDR2 SQIVND (reference sequence). The CDR3 nucleotides are TGTGCCAGTAGTTTCCGGCGGGATACGCAGTATTTT. It codes for CASSFRRDTQYF.

The chain employs TRBV7-9 and TRBJ2-1; D remains unclear. Germline loops: CDR1 SEHNR, CDR2 FQNEAQ (reference sequence). V was clipped by 0 bases and J by 12 bases, with 9 bases between them. The CDR3 loop spans 12 amino acids. The CDR3 nucleotides are TGTGCCAGCAGCTTAGCGCAACTCCCGCAGTTCTTC. Translated: CASSLAQLPQFF.

The chain couples TRBV5-4 to TRBJ1-6, with a weak D call TRBD1 (6 bases). CDR1 is SGHNT and CDR2 is YYREEE in the germline V gene (reference sequence). V shed 0 bases and J shed 7 bases, with 11 bases lying between them. This CDR3 has 15 residues. In nucleotides, the CDR3 is TGTGCCAGCAGCTTGGGGGACATCTTAAATTCACCCCTCCACTTT. Its protein product is CASSLGDILNSPLHF. The full variable domain, in which reference TRBV5-4 and TRBJ1-6 provide the parts outside the CDR3, is ETGVTQSPTHLIKTRGQQVTLRCSSQSGHNTVSWYQQALGQGPQFIFQYYREEENGRGNFPPRFSGLQFPNYSSELNVNALELDDSALYLCASSLGDILNSPLHFGNGTRLTVT.

The chain recombines TRBV7-9 with TRBJ2-7, with D maybe TRBD2 (6 bases). The length of the CDR3 is 15 residues. Germline CDR1 SEHNR, CDR2 FQNEAQ (reference sequence). V lost 1 base and J 1 base, leaving 11 bases between the germline ends. The CDR3 bases are TGTGCCAGCAGCTTAGGAGGAGGGCAGTCCTACGAGCAGTACTTC. Protein: CASSLGGGQSYEQYF.

V is TRBV11-2 and J is TRBJ2-1; 16 nucleotides line up with TRBD2. Germline assignment: CDR1 SGHAT and CDR2 FQNNGV. V lost 6 bases and J lost 9; bases outside the gene matches: 11. The CDR3 spans 17 residues. In nucleotides, the CDR3 is TGTGCCAGCAGTTTAACGGGACTAGCGGGGGGGCAGCGTGAGCAGTTCTTC. Translating it yields CASSLTGLAGGQREQFF.

This chain connects TRBV14 to TRBJ2-7; TRBD1 agrees at 7 bases. CDR3 size: 15 residues. V gave up 2 bases and J gave up 2 bases; unmatched junction bases: 6. Germline CDR1 SGHDN, CDR2 FVKESK. This chain's CDR3 is CASSQSQGLTYEQYF. The CDR3 DNA follows: TGTGCCAGCAGCCAATCACAGGGGCTCACCTACGAGCAGTACTTC. Variable domain in full (rest from reference TRBV14 and TRBJ2-7): EAGVTQFPSHSVIEKGQTVTLRCDPISGHDNLYWYRRVMGKEIKFLLHFVKESKQDESGMPNNRFLAERTGGTYSTLKVQPAELEDSGVYFCASSQSQGLTYEQYFGPGTRLTVT.

CDR3 amino acids: CASSLGTGELFF. CDR3 in DNA: TGTGCCAGCAGCTTAGGAACCGGGGAGCTGTTTTTT. The J gene is TRBJ2-2, the V gene TRBV11-2; D remains unclear. This CDR3 region has 12 residues. Germline CDR1 SGHAT, CDR2 FQNNGV. Trimming shortened V by 1 base and J by 5 bases, and 2 bases separated the two germline ends.

This sequence joins TRBV29-1 and TRBJ2-3; 9 bases are shared with TRBD2. The CDR3 runs to 12 residues. The V segment lost 7 bases and the J segment 4 bases; nucleotides outside the gene matches: 3. In germline, CDR1 is SQVTM, CDR2 ANQGSEA. The CDR3 spells CSGGTSSDTQYF. The CDR3 region has the DNA TGCAGCGGGGGGACTAGCTCAGATACGCAGTATTTT.

V usage is TRBV9 and J usage is TRBJ2-1; D might be TRBD2 (5 bases). The ends were cut back, 3 bases at V and 0 bases at J, with 10 bases in the middle. Germline CDR1 is SGDLS and CDR2 is YYNGEE. The CDR3 totals 15 residues. The DNA for the CDR3 is TGTGCCAGCAGCGCGAGCGGAAGCTCCTACAATGAGCAGTTCTTC. It specifies CASSASGSSYNEQFF.

The genes are TRBV11-2 and TRBJ2-7; maybe TRBD2 (6 bases). The V gene's germline CDR1 is SGHAT and CDR2 FQNNGV. Trimming took 6 bases from V and 6 from J, leaving 18 bases between them. The CDR3 covers 14 residues. CDR3 protein: CASRETRLRGEQYF. The CDR3 nucleotides are TGTGCCAGCAGAGAGACTAGACTTAGGGGCGAGCAGTACTTC.

The rearrangement uses TRBV5-4 and TRBJ1-2; TRBD1 aligns across 7 bases. Unmatched junction bases numbered 15, after V lost 5 bases and J lost 5 bases. Germline assignment: CDR1 SGHNT and CDR2 YYREEE (reference sequence). This CDR3 region has 16 residues. This CDR3 is CASRERGRTAPYGYTF. CDR3 nucleotide sequence: TGTGCCAGCAGAGAAAGGGGGCGCACAGCGCCTTATGGCTACACCTTC.

J is TRBJ2-5 and V is TRBV28; D gene unclear. The J call may not be correct, given that the DNA end is closer to TRBJ2-7. This CDR3 is 11 amino acids long. Per the germline V gene, CDR1 is MDHEN and CDR2 is SYDVKM. CDR3: CASSSNYEQYF. Written as DNA, the CDR3 is TGTGCCAGCAGTTCCAACTACGAGCAGTACTTC.

This clone was seen once. V usage is TRBV5-1 and J usage is TRBJ1-2, with a possible D match to TRBD1 (6 bases). There are 13 residues in the CDR3. The V and J ends lost 0 bases and 6 bases respectively, with 9 bases between them. CDR1 and CDR2 from the germline V gene are SGHRS and YFSETQ. CDR3: CASSLAGGNGYTF. The CDR3 DNA reads as TGCGCCAGCAGCTTGGCTGGGGGCAATGGCTACACCTTC. The whole variable domain, remainder taken from reference TRBV5-1 and TRBJ1-2, is KAGVTQTPRYLIKTRGQQVTLSCSPISGHRSVSWYQQTPGQGLQFLFEYFSETQRNKGNFPGRFSGRQFSNSRSEMNVSTLELGDSALYLCASSLAGGNGYTFGSGTRLTVV.

The V gene is TRBV30, the J gene TRBJ1-5; no firm D call. The CDR3 is made up of 12 amino acids. V gave up 0 bases and J gave up 12 bases, with 12 bases separating them. Germline assignment: CDR1 GTSNPN and CDR2 SVGIG (reference sequence). CDR3: CAWSVHPLSQHF. The CDR3 coding sequence is TGTGCCTGGAGTGTACACCCACTGAGCCAGCATTTT.

V and J are TRBV30 and TRBJ2-3, with a tentative D call TRBD1 (5 bases). This CDR3 region has 12 residues. V shed 0 bases and J shed 7 bases, with 8 bases lying between them. Germline assignment: CDR1 GTSNPN and CDR2 SVGIG (reference sequence). The CDR3 sequence: CAWSVDRNTQYF. CDR3 nucleotides: TGTGCCTGGAGTGTCGACAGAAATACGCAGTATTTT.

This sequence joins TRBV6-1 and TRBJ2-7; TRBD2 matches 8 bases. V trimming: 5 bases; J trimming: 5 bases; junction bases outside the gene matches: 8. The CDR3 contains 14 residues. Germline-derived CDR1 and CDR2 are MNHNS and SASEGT. The CDR3 loop reads CASSRSGKLDEQYF. The CDR3 DNA is TGTGCCAGCAGTCGTAGCGGGAAATTGGACGAGCAGTACTTC.

This sequence joins TRBV19 and TRBJ2-1, with D hard to call. Germline CDR1 LNHDA, CDR2 SQIVND (reference sequence). CDR3 size: 13 residues. Trimming left V 4 bases short and J 2 bases short, with 6 bases between. The CDR3, as DNA: TGTGCCAGTAGTAACCAGGCCTACAATGAGCAGTTCTTC. Its translation is CASSNQAYNEQFF. Variable domain in full (rest from reference TRBV19 and TRBJ2-1): DGGITQSPKYLFRKEGQNVTLSCEQNLNHDAMYWYRQDPGQGLRLIYYSQIVNDFQKGDIAEGYSVSREKKESFPLTVTSAQKNPTAFYLCASSNQAYNEQFFGPGTRLTVL.

This chain connects TRBV18 to TRBJ1-1; TRBD1 agrees at 9 bases. Germline V gives CDR1 KGHSH, CDR2 LQKENI. The CDR3 runs 14 residues. The trim removed 2 bases at V and 4 bases at J, leaving 2 bases unmatched. Here the CDR3 reads CASSPGQGPTEAFF. The CDR3 nucleotides read TGTGCCAGCTCACCAGGACAGGGGCCCACTGAAGCTTTCTTT.